A single T cell receptor beta chain is shown here with its context. This table comes from immunoSEQ multiplex PCR, and its TCRdb copy is limited to in-frame clones, with some not included. The sample lists around 190,000 clones, around 85% occurring once. Symptom resolution, clearance, or two negative PCRs marked the recovered donors of Cohort 3. The data stem from a study of blood T cell repertoires in COVID-19. Turning to the study itself: The United States, Italy and Spain provided the acute and convalescent COVID-19 samples.

Material: PBMCs or T cells enriched from blood (not recorded which). The sequence derives from a woman aged 25 to 39 who had recovered from COVID-19.

The CDR3: CASSSRAVAYGYTF. CDR3 in DNA: TGTGCCAGCAGCTCTAGAGCGGTAGCCTATGGCTACACCTTC. The V call is TRBV27, the J call TRBJ1-2; no reliable D call. Trimming removed 6 bases at V and 4 bases at J, with 15 bases between. The CDR3 spans 14 residues. Germline lookup yields CDR1 MNHEY and CDR2 SMNVEV (reference sequence).